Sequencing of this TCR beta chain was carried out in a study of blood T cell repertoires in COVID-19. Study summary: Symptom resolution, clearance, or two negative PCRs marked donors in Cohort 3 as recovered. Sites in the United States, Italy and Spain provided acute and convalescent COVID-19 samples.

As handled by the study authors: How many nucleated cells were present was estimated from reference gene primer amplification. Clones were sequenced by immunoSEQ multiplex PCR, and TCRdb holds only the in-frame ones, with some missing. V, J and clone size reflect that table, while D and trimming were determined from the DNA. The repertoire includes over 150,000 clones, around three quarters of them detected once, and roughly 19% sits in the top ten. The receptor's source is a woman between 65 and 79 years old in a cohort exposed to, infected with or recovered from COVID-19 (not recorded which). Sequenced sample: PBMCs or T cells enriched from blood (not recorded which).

The CDR3 spells CASSTPGQGYTEAFF. CDR3 DNA sequence: TGTGCCAGCAGCACACCGGGACAGGGTTACACTGAAGCTTTCTTT. The rearrangement links TRBV28 to TRBJ1-1, with TRBD1 matching 9 bases. The germline gives CDR1 MDHEN, CDR2 SYDVKM. Losses at the gene ends were 6 bases for V and 3 bases for J; bases not matched to a gene: 8. The CDR3 has 15 amino acids.